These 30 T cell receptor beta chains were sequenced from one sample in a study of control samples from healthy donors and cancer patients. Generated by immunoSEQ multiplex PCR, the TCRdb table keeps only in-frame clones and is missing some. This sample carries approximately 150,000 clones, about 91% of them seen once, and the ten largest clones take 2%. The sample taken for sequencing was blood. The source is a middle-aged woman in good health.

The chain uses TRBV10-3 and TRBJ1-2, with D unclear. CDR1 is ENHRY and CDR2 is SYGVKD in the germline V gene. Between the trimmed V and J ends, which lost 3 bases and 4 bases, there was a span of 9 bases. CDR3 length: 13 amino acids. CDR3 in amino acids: CAISDGSSYGYTF. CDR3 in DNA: TGTGCCATCAGTGACGGCTCAAGCTATGGCTACACCTTC.

The CDR3 protein is CASKIQTGTNYGYTF. The CDR3 bases are TGTGCCAGCAAAATCCAGACAGGGACTAACTATGGCTACACCTTC. The V call is TRBV28, the J call TRBJ1-2, with 7 bases identical to TRBD1. This CDR3 has 15 residues. CDR1 is MDHEN and CDR2 is SYDVKM in the germline V gene. V gave up 7 bases and J gave up 0 bases; unmatched junction bases: 8.

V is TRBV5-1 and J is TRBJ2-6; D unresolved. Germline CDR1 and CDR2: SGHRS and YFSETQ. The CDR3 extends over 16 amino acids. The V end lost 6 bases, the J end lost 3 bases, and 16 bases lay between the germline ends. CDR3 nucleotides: TGCGCCAGCACCTCGACAATGTCGAGTGGGGCCAACGTCCTGACTTTC. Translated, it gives CASTSTMSSGANVLTF.

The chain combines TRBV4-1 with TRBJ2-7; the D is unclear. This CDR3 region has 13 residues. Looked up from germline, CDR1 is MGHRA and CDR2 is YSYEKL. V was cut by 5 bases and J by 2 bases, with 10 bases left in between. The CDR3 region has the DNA TGCGCCAGCAGCAACCCTTGGACCTACGAGCAGTACTTC. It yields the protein CASSNPWTYEQYF.

The CDR3 sequence: CASSLGSQGAETQYF. The CDR3, as DNA: TGTGCCAGCAGCTTAGGTTCACAGGGGGCTGAGACCCAGTACTTC. This sequence joins TRBV7-2 and TRBJ2-5; 9 nucleotides match TRBD1. CDR1 and CDR2 from the germline V gene are SGHTA and FQGNSA. Trimming removed 1 base from V and 5 bases from J; junction bases left unmatched: 5. The CDR3 runs to 15 residues.

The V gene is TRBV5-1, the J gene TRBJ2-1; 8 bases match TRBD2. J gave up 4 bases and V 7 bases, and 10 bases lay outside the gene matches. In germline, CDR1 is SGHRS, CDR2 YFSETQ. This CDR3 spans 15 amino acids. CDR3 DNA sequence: TGCGCCAGCCACCCGGGCGGGGGGCCGTACAATGAGCAGTTCTTC. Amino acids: CASHPGGGPYNEQFF.

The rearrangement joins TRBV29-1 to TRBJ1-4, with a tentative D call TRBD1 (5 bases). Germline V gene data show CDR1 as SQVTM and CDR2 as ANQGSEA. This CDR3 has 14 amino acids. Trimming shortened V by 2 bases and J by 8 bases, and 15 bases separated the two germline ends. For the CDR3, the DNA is TGCAGCGTTGAACAGGACGGGTGGGACGAAAAACTGTTTTTT. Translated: CSVEQDGWDEKLFF.

CDR3 sequence reads: CAISPGQTTNNEQFF. The CDR3 DNA reads TGTGCCATCAGTCCGGGACAGACGACGAACAATGAGCAGTTCTTC. V usage is TRBV10-3 and J usage is TRBJ2-1, with 7 bases matching TRBD1. Per the germline V gene, CDR1 is ENHRY and CDR2 is SYGVKD. V trimming: 5 bases; J trimming: 5 bases; junction bases outside the gene matches: 9. The CDR3 spans 15 residues.

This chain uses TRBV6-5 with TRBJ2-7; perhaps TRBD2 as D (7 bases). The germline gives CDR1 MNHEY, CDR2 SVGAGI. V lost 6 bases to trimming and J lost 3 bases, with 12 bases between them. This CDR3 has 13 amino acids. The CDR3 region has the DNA TGTGCCAGCAGCCGGGGGGCACTCTACGAGCAGTACTTC. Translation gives CASSRGALYEQYF.

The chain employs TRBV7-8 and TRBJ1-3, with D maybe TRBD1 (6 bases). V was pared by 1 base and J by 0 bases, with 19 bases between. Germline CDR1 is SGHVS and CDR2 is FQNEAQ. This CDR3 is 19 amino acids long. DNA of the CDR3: TGTGCCAGCAGCTTAGGGTCTTCGACCGGGACAAGCTCTGGAAACACCATATATTTT. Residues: CASSLGSSTGTSSGNTIYF.

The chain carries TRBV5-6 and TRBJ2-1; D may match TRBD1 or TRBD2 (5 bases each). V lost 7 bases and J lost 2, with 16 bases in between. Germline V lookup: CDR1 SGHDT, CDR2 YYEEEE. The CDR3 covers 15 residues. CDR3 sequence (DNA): TGTGCCAGCGCCGACGTCAGGGACCCCTACAATGAGCAGTTCTTC. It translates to CASADVRDPYNEQFF. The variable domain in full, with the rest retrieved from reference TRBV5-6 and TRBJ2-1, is DAGVTQSPTHLIKTRGQQVTLRCSPKSGHDTVSWYQQALGQGPQFIFQYYEEEERQRGNFPDRFSGHQFPNYSSELNVNALLLGDSALYLCASADVRDPYNEQFFGPGTRLTVL.

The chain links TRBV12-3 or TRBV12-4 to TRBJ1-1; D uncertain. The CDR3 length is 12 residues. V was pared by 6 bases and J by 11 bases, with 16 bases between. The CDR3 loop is CASSFYGQVAFF. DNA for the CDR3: TGTGCCAGCAGCTTTTATGGGCAGGTCGCTTTCTTT.

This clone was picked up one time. The CDR3 coding sequence is TGTGCCAGCTCACCACCCTTACTAGGGCCCTACGAGCAGTACTTC. This gives the protein CASSPPLLGPYEQYF. The V gene is TRBV18, the J gene TRBJ2-7; D possibly corresponds to TRBD2 (5 bases). The germline gives CDR1 KGHSH, CDR2 LQKENI. The V and J ends lost 0 bases and 2 bases respectively, with 11 bases between them. The CDR3 loop spans 15 amino acids.

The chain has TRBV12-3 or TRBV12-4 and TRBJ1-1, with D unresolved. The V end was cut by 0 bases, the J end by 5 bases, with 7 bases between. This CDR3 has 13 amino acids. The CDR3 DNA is TGTGCCAGCAGTTTAGCCCCGGGGACTGAAGCTTTCTTT. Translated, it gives CASSLAPGTEAFF.

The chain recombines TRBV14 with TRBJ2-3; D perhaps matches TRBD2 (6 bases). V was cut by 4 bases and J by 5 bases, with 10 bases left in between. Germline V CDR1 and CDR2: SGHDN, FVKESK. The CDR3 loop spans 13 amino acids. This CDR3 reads CASSPLGGDTQYF. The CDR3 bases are TGTGCCAGCAGCCCCCTGGGGGGAGATACGCAGTATTTT.

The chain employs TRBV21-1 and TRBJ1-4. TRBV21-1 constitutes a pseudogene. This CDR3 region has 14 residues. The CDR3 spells CASSKIGTNEKLFF. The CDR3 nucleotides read TGTGCCAGCAGCAAAATTGGGACTAATGAAAAACTGTTTTTT.

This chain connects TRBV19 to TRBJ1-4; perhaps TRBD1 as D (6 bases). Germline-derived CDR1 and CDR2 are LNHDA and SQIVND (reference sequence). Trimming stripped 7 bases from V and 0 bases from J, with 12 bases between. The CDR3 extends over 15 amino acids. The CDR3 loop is CASTEQGATNEKLFF. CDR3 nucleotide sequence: TGTGCCAGTACCGAACAGGGTGCAACTAATGAAAAACTGTTTTTT.

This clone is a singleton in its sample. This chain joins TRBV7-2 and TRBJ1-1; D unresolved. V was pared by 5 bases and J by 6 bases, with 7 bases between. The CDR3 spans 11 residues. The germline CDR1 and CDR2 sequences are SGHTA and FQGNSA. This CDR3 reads CASSPGSEAFF. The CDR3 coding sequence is TGTGCCAGCAGCCCCGGGTCTGAAGCTTTCTTT.

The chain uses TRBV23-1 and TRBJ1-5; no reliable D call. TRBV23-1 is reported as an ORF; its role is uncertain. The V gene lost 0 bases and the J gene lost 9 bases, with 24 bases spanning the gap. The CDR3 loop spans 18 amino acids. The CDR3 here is CASSQSSGSRNRKMPQHF. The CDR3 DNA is TGCGCCAGCAGTCAATCGAGCGGGTCGAGGAACCGCAAGATGCCCCAGCATTTT.

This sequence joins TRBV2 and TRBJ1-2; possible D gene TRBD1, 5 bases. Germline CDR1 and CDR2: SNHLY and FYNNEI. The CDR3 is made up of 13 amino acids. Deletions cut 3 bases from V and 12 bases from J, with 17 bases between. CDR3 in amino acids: CASSDRGIPPDTF. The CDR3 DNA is TGTGCCAGCAGTGATCGGGGCATCCCTCCGGACACCTTC.

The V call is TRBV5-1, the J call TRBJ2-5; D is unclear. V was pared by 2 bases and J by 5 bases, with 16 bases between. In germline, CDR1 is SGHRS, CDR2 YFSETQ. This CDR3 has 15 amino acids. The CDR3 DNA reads TGCGCCAGCAGCTTAACCGGGCCTAGTGGGGAGACCCAGTACTTC. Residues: CASSLTGPSGETQYF.

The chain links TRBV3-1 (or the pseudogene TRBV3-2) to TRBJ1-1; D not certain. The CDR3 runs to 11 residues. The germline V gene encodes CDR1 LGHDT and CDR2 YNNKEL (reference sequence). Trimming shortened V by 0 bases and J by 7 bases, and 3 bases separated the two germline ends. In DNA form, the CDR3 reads TGTGCCAGCAGCCAAGAATATGAAGCTTTCTTT. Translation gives CASSQEYEAFF.

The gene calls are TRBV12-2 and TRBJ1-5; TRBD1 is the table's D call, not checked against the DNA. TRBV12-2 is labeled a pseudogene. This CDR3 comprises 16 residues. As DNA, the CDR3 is TGTGCAAGTCGCTTATTTAGGGACAGACGCAATCAGCCCCAGCATTTT. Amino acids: CASRLFRDRRNQPQHF.

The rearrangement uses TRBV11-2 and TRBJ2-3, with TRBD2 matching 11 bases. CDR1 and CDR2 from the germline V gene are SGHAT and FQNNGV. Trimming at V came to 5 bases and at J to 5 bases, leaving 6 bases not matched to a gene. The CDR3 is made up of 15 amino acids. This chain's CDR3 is CASSGTSGGVDTQYF. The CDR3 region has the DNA TGTGCCAGCAGCGGCACTAGCGGGGGTGTAGATACGCAGTATTTT.

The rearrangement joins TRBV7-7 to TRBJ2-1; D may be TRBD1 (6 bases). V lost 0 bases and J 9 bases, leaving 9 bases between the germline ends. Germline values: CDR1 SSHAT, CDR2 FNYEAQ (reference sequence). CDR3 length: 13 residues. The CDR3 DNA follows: TGTGCCAGCAGCTTAGCGTCAGGGGTTGAGCAGTTCTTC. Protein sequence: CASSLASGVEQFF.

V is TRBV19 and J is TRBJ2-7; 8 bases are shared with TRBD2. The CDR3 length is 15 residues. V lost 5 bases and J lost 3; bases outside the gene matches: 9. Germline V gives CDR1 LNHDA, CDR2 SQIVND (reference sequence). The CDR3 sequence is CASSSGGSDLYEQYF. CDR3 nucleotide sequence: TGTGCCAGTAGTTCGGGGGGGTCCGACCTCTACGAGCAGTACTTC.

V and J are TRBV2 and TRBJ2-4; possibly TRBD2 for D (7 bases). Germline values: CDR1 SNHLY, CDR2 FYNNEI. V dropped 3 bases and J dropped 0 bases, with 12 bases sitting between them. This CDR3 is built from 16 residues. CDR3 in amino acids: CASSDSGGAAKNIQYF. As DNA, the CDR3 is TGTGCCAGCAGTGATTCGGGGGGCGCAGCCAAAAACATTCAGTACTTC.

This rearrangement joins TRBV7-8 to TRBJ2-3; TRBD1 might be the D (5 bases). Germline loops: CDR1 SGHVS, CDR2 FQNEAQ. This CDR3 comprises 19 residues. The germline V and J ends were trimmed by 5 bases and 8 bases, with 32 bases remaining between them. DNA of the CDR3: TGTGCCAGCAGCCTAGAAAGTTCCTCGTCTGGGGCATTATTGGGTACGCAGTATTTT. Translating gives CASSLESSSSGALLGTQYF.

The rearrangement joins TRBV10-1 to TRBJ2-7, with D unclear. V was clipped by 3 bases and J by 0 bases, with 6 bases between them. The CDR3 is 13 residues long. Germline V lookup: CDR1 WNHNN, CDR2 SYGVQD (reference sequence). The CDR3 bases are TGCGCCAGCAGTGAACCAAGCTCCTACGAGCAGTACTTC. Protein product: CASSEPSSYEQYF.

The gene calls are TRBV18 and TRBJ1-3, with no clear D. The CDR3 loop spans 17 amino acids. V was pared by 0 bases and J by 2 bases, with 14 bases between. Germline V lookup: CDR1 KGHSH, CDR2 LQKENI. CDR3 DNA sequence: TGTGCCAGCTCACCACCCACGACCGCTCTGACTGGAAACACCATATATTTT. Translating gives CASSPPTTALTGNTIYF.